Detailed here is one T cell receptor (beta chain). This clone showed up just once. What this receptor recognizes is not known. It has no much larger one-base neighbor in the sample; base qualities were not kept. The data originate from a study of cytomegalovirus exposure and HLA in healthy donors (dated by TCRdb to 2015 to 2018). A note on the overall study: A later analysis indicated that the 95 to 150 validation repertoires were generated on the platform also employed for the 650 to 850 repertoires of the first cohort. The study aimed to test whether signatures of past pathogen exposure could be identified by cataloging public T cell receptors. Along with the approximately 670-subject first cohort, a separate validation cohort of about 110 different subjects was used. High-throughput TCR immunosequencing, statistical association of individual TCRs with disease status, and machine learning were combined to predict cytomegalovirus infection status.

Libraries came from the immunoSEQ multiplex PCR assay. The original methods were these. To diagnose cytomegalovirus status from the catalog of TCR beta chain sequences, a statistical classification framework was built. TCRdb took this table from immuneACCESS and kept in-frame rearrangements with V and J called. Such tables lack part of the clones; where checked against another copy, unresolved V genes explain under half of the gap, and the rest is unexplained. D and trimming come from the DNA, and the V and J calls and clone size come from that table. The sample table shows about 250,000 clones, and approximately 84% are seen once. Of the sample, around 12% is held by the ten largest clones. Overall study results and their limits: Most TCR sequences were observed very rarely across donors, whereas some public TCRs were present in many individuals. Cytomegalovirus status was reported to be diagnosed by the classifier with high specificity and sensitivity in both the original and validation cohorts. According to the authors, the approach could potentially be generalized to other disease states and immunological phenotypes. A few of the identified cytomegalovirus-associated TCR beta chains were confirmed in vitro to be specific for cytomegalovirus antigens. The validation cohort had no HLA typing available for a later analysis, so co-occurrence within that cohort was assessed over all 130 or so repertoires. Of the cluster scores, about 94% were above 0 in a later analysis, which found that TCRs clustered in the first cohort also tended to co-occur in the approximately 130 validation repertoires. A total of fewer than 200 TCR beta chains were listed by the study as associated with cytomegalovirus.

Germline trimming: 9 bases from V, 5 bases from J; junction bases outside gene matches: 12. CDR1 and CDR2 (SNHLY, FYNNEI) derive from the germline V gene. Its CDR3 holds 16 amino acids, cysteine through phenylalanine. The sequence is cut down to CDR3 DNA, 48 bases in frame from base 1. Donors formed part of the validation cohort, which comprised approximately 130 subjects and was distinct from the first cohort of under 750 subjects. The receptor was derived from a man in his late teens or twenties in good health and CMV-seropositive. The chain joins TRBV2 to TRBJ2-2; the junction holds 10 bases that match TRBD1. The sequenced sample consisted of PBMCs. The CDR3 reads CARLIRQGARTGELFF. The nucleotide sequence reads as follows: TGTGCCAGACTGATTCGACAGGGGGCGAGGACCGGGGAGCTGTTTTTT. The variable domain in full, with residues beyond the CDR3 obtained from the reference TRBV2 and TRBJ2-2 genes, is EPEVTQTPSHQVTQMGQEVILRCVPISNHLYFYWYRQILGQKVEFLVSFYNNEISEKSEIFDDQFSVERPDGSNFTLKIRSTKLEDSAMYFCARLIRQGARTGELFFGEGSRLTVL.